This is a list of T cell receptor beta chains from one sample in a study of control samples from healthy donors and cancer patients. Produced via immunoSEQ multiplex PCR; TCRdb's table is partial and in-frame only. The table includes approximately 150,000 clones, nearly 96% detected once. The sample consisted of blood. The receptors derive from a woman between 25 and 40 years old in good health. Both conserved end residues are part of each CDR3. Each record gives: V gene, D gene, J gene, clone size, CDR3 protein, CDR3 DNA. The D gene is left open where the match is weak. Clone size is given for some rows only: seen once, a few or many times, or a class if the clone is expanded.

>TRBV19|NA|TRBJ1-2|NA
CASSPRSRATNYGYTF
TGTGCCAGTAGTCCCCGAAGCAGGGCTACTAACTATGGCTACACCTTC
>TRBV7-6|NA|TRBJ1-5|NA
CASSLFGGSSNQPQHF
TGTGCCAGCAGCTTATTTGGGGGGAGTAGCAATCAGCCCCAGCATTTT
>TRBV29-1|NA|TRBJ1-1|NA
CSVEWVPEAFF
TGCAGCGTTGAATGGGTTCCTGAAGCTTTCTTT
>TRBV2|NA|TRBJ1-1|NA
CASSEAPTKTNTEAFF
TGTGCCAGCAGTGAAGCCCCCACGAAGACAAACACTGAAGCTTTCTTT
>TRBV28|TRBD1|TRBJ1-5|NA
CASSTQTGNNQPQHF
TGTGCCAGCAGTACCCAGACAGGGAACAATCAGCCCCAGCATTTT
>TRBV9|TRBD2|TRBJ2-1|NA
CASNVAGRPDEQFF
TGTGCCAGCAACGTAGCGGGGCGCCCGGATGAGCAGTTCTTC
>TRBV5-1|NA|TRBJ2-6|NA
CASSYLGSGANVLTF
TGCGCCAGCAGCTACCTTGGCTCTGGGGCCAACGTCCTGACTTTC
>TRBV15|NA|TRBJ1-5|NA
CATRMGHYSNQPQHF
TGTGCCACCAGAATGGGGCACTATAGCAATCAGCCCCAGCATTTT
>TRBV6-4|TRBD1|TRBJ2-2|NA
CASRRDRNTGELFF
TGTGCCAGCAGAAGGGACAGAAACACCGGGGAGCTGTTTTTT
>TRBV3-1/TRBV3-2|TRBD2|TRBJ2-7|once
CASSRLAVPYEQYF
TGTGCCAGCAGTCGACTAGCGGTCCCCTACGAGCAGTACTTC
>TRBV14|TRBD1|TRBJ2-3|NA
CASSQQGAGTQYF
TGTGCCAGCAGCCAACAGGGGGCAGGGACGCAGTATTTT
>TRBV11-2|NA|TRBJ1-2|NA
CASSLAAGTRYGYTF
TGTGCCAGCAGCTTAGCCGCCGGGACACGCTATGGCTACACCTTC
>TRBV6-5|TRBD2|TRBJ2-1|NA
CASTRLAGVYNEQFF
TGTGCCAGCACTAGACTAGCGGGGGTCTACAATGAGCAGTTCTTC
>TRBV27|TRBD1|TRBJ1-5|once
CASSPGTGLNQPQHF
TGTGCCAGCAGTCCCGGGACAGGACTCAATCAGCCCCAGCATTTT
>TRBV5-1|TRBD2|TRBJ2-1|NA
CASSLGTSGSGQFF
TGCGCCAGCAGCCTCGGGACTAGCGGGAGTGGGCAGTTCTTC
>TRBV11-2|TRBD2|TRBJ2-1|NA
CASSSSGSSYNEQFF
TGTGCCAGCAGCAGCAGCGGGAGCTCCTACAATGAGCAGTTCTTC
>TRBV3-1/TRBV3-2|TRBD1|TRBJ1-1|NA
CASSHRQGRAFF
TGTGCCAGCAGCCACCGACAGGGGAGGGCTTTCTTT
>TRBV5-5|NA|TRBJ1-6|NA
CASSLTRQRNSPLHF
TGTGCCAGCAGCTTGACGCGACAGAGAAATTCACCCCTCCACTTT
>TRBV27|NA|TRBJ1-1|NA
CASSLQGSTEAFF
TGTGCCAGCAGTCTCCAGGGTTCCACTGAAGCTTTCTTT
>TRBV18|NA|TRBJ1-5|NA
CASSPRQSLGNQPQHF
TGTGCCAGCTCACCGCGACAGTCCTTGGGCAATCAGCCCCAGCATTTT
>TRBV5-6|NA|TRBJ1-1|NA
CASSTKGGKAEAFF
TGTGCCAGCAGCACCAAGGGTGGGAAGGCTGAAGCTTTCTTT
>TRBV24-1|NA|TRBJ2-3|NA
CATSFSERHGTDTQYF
TGTGCCACCAGTTTCTCCGAGCGGCACGGCACAGATACGCAGTATTTT
>TRBV27|NA|TRBJ2-1|once
CASRKLNREEKFF
TGTGCCAGCAGAAAACTAAACCGGGAAGAAAAGTTCTTC
>TRBV18|TRBD2|TRBJ2-3|NA
CASSPRLGRGGKLTDTQYF
TGTGCCAGCTCACCACGCCTTGGACGGGGGGGGAAACTCACAGATACGCAGTATTTT
>TRBV4-1|NA|TRBJ1-4|NA
CASSQITTTNEKLFF
TGCGCCAGCAGCCAAATCACCACAACTAATGAAAAACTGTTTTTT
>TRBV5-1|TRBD2|TRBJ2-1|NA
CASSLGSLAGNYNEQFF
TGCGCCAGCAGCTTGGGGTCTCTAGCGGGGAATTACAATGAGCAGTTCTTC
>TRBV28|TRBD1|TRBJ1-1|NA
CASRQTGWNTEAFF
TGTGCCAGCAGACAGACAGGGTGGAACACTGAAGCTTTCTTT
>TRBV5-1|NA|TRBJ1-1|NA
CASSPRGHPNTEAFF
TGCGCCAGCAGCCCCCGTGGACATCCGAACACTGAAGCTTTCTTT
>TRBV3-1/TRBV3-2|TRBD1|TRBJ2-5|NA
CASNNRGPRQETQYF
TGTGCCAGCAACAACAGGGGTCCCCGCCAAGAGACCCAGTACTTC
>TRBV5-4|NA|TRBJ1-1|NA
CASTGMNTEAFF
TGTGCCAGCACAGGAATGAACACTGAAGCTTTCTTT
>TRBV6-5|NA|TRBJ1-5|NA
CASSYPFGPQHF
TGTGCCAGCAGTTACCCGTTCGGACCCCAGCATTTT
>TRBV3-1/TRBV3-2|NA|TRBJ2-1|NA
CASSTRGTHNEQFF
TGTGCCAGCTCTACGAGAGGGACCCACAATGAGCAGTTCTTC
>TRBV28|TRBD2|TRBJ2-5|once
CASSLAGGLETQYF
TGTGCCAGCAGTTTAGCGGGGGGATTGGAGACCCAGTACTTC
>TRBV12-2|NA|TRBJ1-3|NA
CASRFEYRGRSGNTIYF
TGTGCAAGTCGCTTCGAGTATCGGGGCCGCTCTGGAAACACCATATATTTT
>TRBV5-4|TRBD1|TRBJ1-6|once
CASSLGTGYYNSPLHF
TGTGCCAGCAGCCTCGGGACAGGGTACTATAATTCACCCCTCCACTTT
>TRBV20-1|NA|TRBJ1-1|NA
CSASRPELNTEAFF
TGCAGTGCTAGTCGACCAGAATTGAACACTGAAGCTTTCTTT
>TRBV6-1|NA|TRBJ1-6|NA
CASSEQRINSSLHF
TGTGCCAGCAGTGAACAGCGGATTAACTCATCCCTCCACTTT
>TRBV10-2|NA|TRBJ2-7|once
CASKVQGSYEQYF
TGCGCCAGCAAGGTTCAGGGCTCCTACGAGCAGTACTTC
>TRBV6-5|NA|TRBJ1-3|NA
CASSLGTTGNTIYF
TGTGCCAGCAGTTTAGGAACGACTGGAAACACCATATATTTT
>TRBV5-8|NA|TRBJ2-1|NA
CASSLWFNEQFF
TGTGCCAGCAGCCTCTGGTTTAATGAGCAGTTCTTC
>TRBV2|NA|TRBJ1-1|once
CASSAVEAKNWEAFF
TGTGCCAGCAGTGCGGTTGAGGCGAAAAATTGGGAAGCTTTCTTT
>TRBV27|NA|TRBJ2-3|NA
CASSSWGEGPPDTQYF
TGTGCCAGCAGTTCCTGGGGCGAAGGGCCTCCCGATACGCAGTATTTT
>TRBV14|NA|TRBJ2-6|NA
CASSQGFSGANVLTF
TGTGCCAGCAGCCAAGGATTCTCTGGGGCCAACGTCCTGACTTTC
>TRBV19|NA|TRBJ1-5|once
CASSIDAAGYQPQHF
TGTGCCAGTAGTATAGATGCGGCAGGCTATCAGCCCCAGCATTTT
>TRBV3-1/TRBV3-2|TRBD2|TRBJ2-1|NA
CASSHERDRYSDEQFF
TGTGCCAGCAGCCACGAGCGGGATAGATACTCGGATGAGCAGTTCTTC
>TRBV7-9|TRBD1|TRBJ1-6|NA
CASSSTGGVSPLHF
TGTGCCAGCAGCTCCACAGGGGGAGTTTCACCCCTCCACTTT